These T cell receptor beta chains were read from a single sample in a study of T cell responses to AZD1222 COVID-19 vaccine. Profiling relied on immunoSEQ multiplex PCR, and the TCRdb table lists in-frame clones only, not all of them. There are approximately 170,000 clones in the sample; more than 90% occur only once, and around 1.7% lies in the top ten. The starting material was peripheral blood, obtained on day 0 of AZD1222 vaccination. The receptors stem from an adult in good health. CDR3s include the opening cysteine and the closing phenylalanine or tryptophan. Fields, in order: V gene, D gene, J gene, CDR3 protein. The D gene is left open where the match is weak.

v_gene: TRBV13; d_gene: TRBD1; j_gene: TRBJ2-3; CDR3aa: CASSMTGVGTDTQYF
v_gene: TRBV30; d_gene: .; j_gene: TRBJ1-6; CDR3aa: CAWSILGGRKNSPLHF
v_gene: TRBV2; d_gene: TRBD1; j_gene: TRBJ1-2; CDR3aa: CASTRGLGGGYTF
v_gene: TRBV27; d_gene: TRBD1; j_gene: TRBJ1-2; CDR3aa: CASSPSDRVGYGYTF
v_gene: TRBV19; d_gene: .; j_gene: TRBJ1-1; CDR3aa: CASSIEDTPSTEAFF
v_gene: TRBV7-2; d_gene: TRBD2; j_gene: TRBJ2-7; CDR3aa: CASSFTSGRVYEQYF
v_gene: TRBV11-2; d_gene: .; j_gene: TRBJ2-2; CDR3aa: CASSLAWNTGELFF
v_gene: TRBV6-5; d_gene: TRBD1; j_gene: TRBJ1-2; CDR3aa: CASRSQQGPRGYTF
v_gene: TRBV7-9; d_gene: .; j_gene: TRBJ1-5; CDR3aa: CASSLGRPSSNQPQHF
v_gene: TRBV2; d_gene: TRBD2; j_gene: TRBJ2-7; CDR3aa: CASSEAVYGTSGAEQYF
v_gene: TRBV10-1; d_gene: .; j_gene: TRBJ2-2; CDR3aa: CASSDSEVDTGELFF
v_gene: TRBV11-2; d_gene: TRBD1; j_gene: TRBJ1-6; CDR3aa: CASTRDRGYNSPLHF
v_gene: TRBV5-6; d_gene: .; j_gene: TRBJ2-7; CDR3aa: CASKPYRVFSYEQYF
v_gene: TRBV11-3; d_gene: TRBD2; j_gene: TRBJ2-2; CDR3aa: CASSGEGLAGVPGELFF
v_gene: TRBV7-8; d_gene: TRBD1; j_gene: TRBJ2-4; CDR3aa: CASSPAPDRAKNIQYF
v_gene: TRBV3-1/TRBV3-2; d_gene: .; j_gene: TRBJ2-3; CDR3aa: CASSQIPPGGTDTQYF
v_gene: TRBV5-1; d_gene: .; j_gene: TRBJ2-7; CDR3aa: CASSLLDRGGITYEQYF
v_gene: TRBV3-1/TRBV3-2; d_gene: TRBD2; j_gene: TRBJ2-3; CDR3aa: CASGNKGLAIDTQYF
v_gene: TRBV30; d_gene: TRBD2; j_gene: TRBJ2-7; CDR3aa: CAYGTSGYEQYF
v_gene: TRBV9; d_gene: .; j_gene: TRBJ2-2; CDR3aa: CASSVGGSRTGELFF
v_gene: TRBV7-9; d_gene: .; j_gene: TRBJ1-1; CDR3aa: CATELPRGATEAFF
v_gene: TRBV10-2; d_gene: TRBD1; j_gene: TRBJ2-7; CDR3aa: CASRPGQGTYEQYF
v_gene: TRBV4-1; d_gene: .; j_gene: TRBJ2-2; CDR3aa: CASRLIISNTGELFF
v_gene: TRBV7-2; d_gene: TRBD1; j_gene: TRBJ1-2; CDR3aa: CASSLSITDRSYGYTF
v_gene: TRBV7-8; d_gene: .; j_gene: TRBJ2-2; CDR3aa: CASSDTPDPNTGELFF
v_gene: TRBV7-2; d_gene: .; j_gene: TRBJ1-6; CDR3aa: CASSPVRGSPLHF
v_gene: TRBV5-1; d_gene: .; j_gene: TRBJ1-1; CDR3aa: CASSLIGTENTEAFF
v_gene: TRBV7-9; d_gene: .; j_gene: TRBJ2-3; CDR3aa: CASSTSTRGRFGTDTQYF
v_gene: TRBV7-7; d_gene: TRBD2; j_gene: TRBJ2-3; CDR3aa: CASSPLAGTDTQYF
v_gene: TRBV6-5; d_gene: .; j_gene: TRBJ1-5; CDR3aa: CASRERAGSNQPQHF
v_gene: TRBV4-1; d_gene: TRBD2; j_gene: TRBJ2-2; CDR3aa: CASSPLAGGNTGELFF
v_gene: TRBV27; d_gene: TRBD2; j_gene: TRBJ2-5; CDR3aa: CASSDSFGGGPSQTQYF
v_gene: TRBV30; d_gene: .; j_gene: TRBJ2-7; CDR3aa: CAWTYRYSYEQYF
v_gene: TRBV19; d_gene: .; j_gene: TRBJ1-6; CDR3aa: CASSNRGVSPLHF
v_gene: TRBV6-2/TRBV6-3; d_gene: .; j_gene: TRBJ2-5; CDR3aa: CASSYTGSQETQYF
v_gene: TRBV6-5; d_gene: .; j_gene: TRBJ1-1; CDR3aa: CASRVGDNTEAFF
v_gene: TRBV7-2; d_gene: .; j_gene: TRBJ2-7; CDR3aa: CASSLAAGYYEQYF
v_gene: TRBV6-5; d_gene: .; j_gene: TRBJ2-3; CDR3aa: CASSYRTATDTQYF
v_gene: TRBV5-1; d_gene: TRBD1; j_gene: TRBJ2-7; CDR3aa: CASSAQGAYEQYF
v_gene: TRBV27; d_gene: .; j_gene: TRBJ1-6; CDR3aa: CASSGTRGIFSPLHF
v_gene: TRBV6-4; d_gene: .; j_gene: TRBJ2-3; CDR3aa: CASSDSQGSTDTQYF
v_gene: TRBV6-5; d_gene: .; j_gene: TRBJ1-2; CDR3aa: CASSSPTEFYGYTF
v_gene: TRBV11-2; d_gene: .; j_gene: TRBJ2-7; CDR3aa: CASSFGTQSYEQYF
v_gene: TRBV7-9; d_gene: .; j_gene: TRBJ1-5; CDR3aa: CASSQGSQPQHF
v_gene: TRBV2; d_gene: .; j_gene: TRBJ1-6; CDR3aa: CASGKGSSPLHF
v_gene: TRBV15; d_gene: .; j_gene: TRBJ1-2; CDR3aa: CATSRDRGSDGYTF
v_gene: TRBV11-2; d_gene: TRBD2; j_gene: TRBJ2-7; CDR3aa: CASSLQLGGTYEQYF
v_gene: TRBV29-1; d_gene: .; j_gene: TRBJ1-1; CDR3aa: CSVRPFYRDIEAFF
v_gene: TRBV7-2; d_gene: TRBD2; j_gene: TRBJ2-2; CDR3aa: CASSKTSGGPWELFF
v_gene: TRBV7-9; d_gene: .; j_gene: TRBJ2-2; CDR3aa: CASSSGAGELFF
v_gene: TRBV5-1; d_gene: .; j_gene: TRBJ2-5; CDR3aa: CASNLGAETQYF
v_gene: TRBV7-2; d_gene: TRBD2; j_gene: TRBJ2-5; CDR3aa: CASSLVGAAGGQETQYF
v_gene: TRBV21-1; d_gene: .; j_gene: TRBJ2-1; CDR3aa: CASSKERSGGPSYNEQFF
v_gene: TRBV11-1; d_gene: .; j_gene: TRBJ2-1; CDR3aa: CASSLLPLPNNEQFF